The following is a TCR beta chain sequence with its context. This specimen belongs to a study of control samples from healthy donors and cancer patients. This table comes from immunoSEQ multiplex PCR, and its TCRdb copy is limited to in-frame clones, with some not included. Altogether roughly 450,000 clones are present, around nine tenths being singletons, with the ten largest covering more than 6%. The sequencing sample was made of PBMCs. This clonotype originated in a man between 35 and 55 years old with head and neck cancer.

CDR3 DNA sequence: TGCGCCAGCAGCTTGCGGGGACAGATGTACCAAGAGACCCAGTACTTC. Amino acids: CASSLRGQMYQETQYF. The rearrangement joins TRBV5-1 to TRBJ2-5; 7 bases align to TRBD1. The CDR3 length is 16 residues. CDR1 SGHRS and CDR2 YFSETQ come from the germline V gene. The J segment lost 0 bases and the V segment lost 1 base, leaving 6 bases of the junction unmatched.